One sample yielded the 20 T cell receptor beta chains listed below, sequenced in a study of cytomegalovirus exposure and HLA in healthy donors. A multiplex PCR was run with 60 Vbeta primers and 13 Jbeta primers. The assay was immunoSEQ multiplex PCR, and TCRdb's table has in-frame clones only and misses some. The sample consists of approximately 220,000 clones, 82% of them appearing once. Sequencing was performed on PBMCs. These receptors came from a man aged 35 to 55 in good health and CMV-seropositive.

As DNA, the CDR3 is TGTGCCAGCAGCGCACCCACTAGCGGGGGGTACACCGGGGAGCTGTTTTTT. It encodes CASSAPTSGGYTGELFF. The rearrangement uses TRBV9 and TRBJ2-2, with TRBD2 matching 12 bases. This CDR3 region has 17 residues. In germline, CDR1 is SGDLS, CDR2 YYNGEE. V lost 3 bases, J lost 3 bases, and 6 bases stayed unmatched. The variable domain in full, completed from reference TRBV9 and TRBJ2-2, reads DSGVTQTPKHLITATGQRVTLRCSPRSGDLSVYWYQQSLDQGLQFLIQYYNGEERAKGNILERFSAQQFPDLHSELNLSSLELGDSALYFCASSAPTSGGYTGELFFGEGSRLTVL.

J is TRBJ1-4 and V is TRBV7-6; possible D gene TRBD1, 6 bases. Germline values: CDR1 SGHVS, CDR2 FNYEAQ. The CDR3 extends over 14 amino acids. Trimming left V 2 bases short and J 8 bases short, with 12 bases between. CDR3: CASSLQGMGEKLFF. CDR3 DNA: TGTGCCAGCAGCTTACAGGGGATGGGGGAAAAACTGTTTTTT.

This rearrangement joins TRBV9 to TRBJ2-1; 9 nucleotides agree with TRBD2. The CDR3 length is 20 residues. The trim removed 3 bases at V and 1 base at J, leaving 17 bases unmatched. The germline CDR1 and CDR2 sequences are SGDLS and YYNGEE. CDR3 DNA sequence: TGTGCCAGCAGCGAGACCCCGGGACTAGCTTTGAGAAGTTCCTACAATGAGCAGTTCTTC. Translated: CASSETPGLALRSSYNEQFF.

This rearrangement joins TRBV29-1 to TRBJ2-7; 9 bases match TRBD2. CDR1 and CDR2 (germline): SQVTM, ANQGSEA. There are 14 residues in the CDR3. The ends lost 5 bases at V and 2 bases at J; junction bases unmatched: 7. The CDR3 DNA reads as TGCAGCGTTCTCCTAGCGGGGCCGACCTACGAGCAGTACTTC. It codes for CSVLLAGPTYEQYF.

V and J are TRBV30 and TRBJ1-3; 8 positions match TRBD1. J gave up 0 bases and V 5 bases, and 6 bases lay outside the gene matches. This CDR3 is built from 15 residues. Germline V gives CDR1 GTSNPN, CDR2 SVGIG (reference sequence). CDR3 sequence (DNA): TGTGCCTGGGACGTAACAGGGGGCTCTGGAAACACCATATATTTT. Amino acids: CAWDVTGGSGNTIYF.

The rearrangement joins TRBV30 to TRBJ2-4, with a possible D match to TRBD2 (6 bases). This CDR3 is 14 amino acids long. V was pared by 0 bases and J by 3 bases, with 9 bases between. CDR1 is GTSNPN, CDR2 SVGIG, per germline (reference sequence). The CDR3 reads CAWSVGTLKNIQYF. CDR3 DNA sequence: TGTGCCTGGAGTGTTGGGACTCTCAAAAACATTCAGTACTTC.

The sample holds a few counts of this clone. The V and J genes are TRBV6-5 and TRBJ2-7; D is perhaps TRBD2 (6 bases). Germline V gene sequence: CDR1 MNHEY, CDR2 SVGAGI. The CDR3 is 14 amino acids. V gave up 5 bases and J gave up 6 bases, with 17 bases separating them. This CDR3 is CASSRTGTSFEQYF. CDR3 in DNA: TGTGCCAGCAGTCGCACCGGGACTTCGTTCGAGCAGTACTTC.

The J gene is TRBJ2-2, the V gene TRBV7-3; possibly TRBD1 for D (6 bases). The germline V gene encodes CDR1 SGHTA and CDR2 FQGTGA. Trimming removed 2 bases from V and 0 bases from J, with 10 bases in between. The CDR3 consists of 16 residues. The CDR3 reads CASSLQGPANTGELFF. The CDR3, as DNA: TGTGCCAGCAGCTTACAGGGGCCGGCGAACACCGGGGAGCTGTTTTTT.

This clone was recorded only once. This chain joins TRBV5-5 and TRBJ2-7; 12 bases match TRBD2. Per the germline V gene, CDR1 is SGHKS and CDR2 is YYEKEE (reference sequence). The CDR3 spans 15 residues. The V gene end was trimmed by 0 bases and the J gene end by 4 bases; junction bases not matched to a gene: 2. CDR3 sequence: CASSLGTSGMYEQYF. The CDR3 DNA is TGTGCCAGCAGCTTGGGGACTAGCGGGATGTACGAGCAGTACTTC.

In the case of this clone: Other DNA sequences in the sample encode the same CDR3. This chain connects TRBV10-3 to TRBJ1-5; D gene unclear. The germline V and J ends were trimmed by 6 bases and 2 bases, with 8 bases remaining between them. Germline V lookup: CDR1 ENHRY, CDR2 SYGVKD. CDR3 length: 13 residues. The CDR3 is CAIRGEGNQPQHF. The CDR3 DNA reads as TGTGCCATCAGGGGAGAGGGCAATCAGCCCCAGCATTTT.

This sequence joins TRBV2 and TRBJ2-1, with 16 nucleotides matching TRBD2. The V and J ends lost 7 bases and 8 bases, in that order; junction bases with no gene match: 11. There are 17 residues in the CDR3. CDR1 is SNHLY, CDR2 FYNNEI, per germline. CDR3: CASIPDPGLAGGDEQFF. The CDR3 DNA sequence: TGTGCCAGCATCCCGGACCCGGGACTAGCGGGAGGGGATGAGCAGTTCTTC. Drawing the rest from reference TRBV2 and TRBJ2-1, the complete variable domain is EPEVTQTPSHQVTQMGQEVILRCVPISNHLYFYWYRQILGQKVEFLVSFYNNEISEKSEIFDDQFSVERPDGSNFTLKIRSTKLEDSAMYFCASIPDPGLAGGDEQFFGPGTRLTVL.

The CDR3 nucleotides read TGTGCCAGCAGCTTAGCGGAGACTGCGGTGGTGGGAGATGAGCAGTTCTTC. This encodes CASSLAETAVVGDEQFF. The chain recombines TRBV7-9 with TRBJ2-1; weak D call: TRBD2 (5 bases). Trimming took 0 bases from V and 8 from J, leaving 20 bases between them. This CDR3 spans 17 amino acids. From germline, CDR1 is SEHNR and CDR2 FQNEAQ (reference sequence).

In nucleotides, the CDR3 is TGTGCCAGTAGTGTAGGGGACACCACAGATACGCAGTATTTT. Translation gives CASSVGDTTDTQYF. The chain links TRBV19 to TRBJ2-3; D is perhaps TRBD1 (6 bases). The CDR3 contains 14 residues. V was clipped by 5 bases and J by 2 bases, with 11 bases between them. Germline loops: CDR1 LNHDA, CDR2 SQIVND (reference sequence). Variable domain in full (rest from reference TRBV19 and TRBJ2-3): DGGITQSPKYLFRKEGQNVTLSCEQNLNHDAMYWYRQDPGQGLRLIYYSQIVNDFQKGDIAEGYSVSREKKESFPLTVTSAQKNPTAFYLCASSVGDTTDTQYFGPGTRLTVL.

The rearrangement uses TRBV13 and TRBJ2-3, with 12 bases that match TRBD1. The ends lost 5 bases at V and 6 bases at J; junction bases unmatched: 9. Germline V CDR1 and CDR2: PRHDT, FYEKMQ (reference sequence). This CDR3 contains 16 residues. CDR3 residues: CASSPWGQGARDTQYF. The CDR3 nucleotides read TGTGCCAGCAGCCCCTGGGGACAGGGGGCCAGGGATACGCAGTATTTT.

The chain has TRBV6-6 and TRBJ2-5; D possibly corresponds to TRBD1 (6 bases). This CDR3 spans 13 amino acids. Trimming left V 3 bases short and J 11 bases short, with 16 bases between. Germline-derived CDR1 and CDR2 are MNHNY and SVGAGI (reference sequence). CDR3 sequence reads: CASSYGQRMEQYF. For the CDR3, the DNA is TGTGCCAGCAGTTATGGACAGAGAATGGAGCAGTACTTC.

As regards this clone: This same CDR3 is encoded by further DNA sequences in the sample. The chain employs TRBV11-3 and TRBJ1-1; D unclear. Germline V gene sequence: CDR1 SGHNT, CDR2 YENEEA. V was cut by 1 base and J by 1 base, with 4 bases left in between. The CDR3 covers 13 residues. CDR3 nucleotides: TGTGCCAGCAGCTTAGGTAGGAACACTGAAGCTTTCTTT. Protein product: CASSLGRNTEAFF.

The gene calls are TRBV19 and TRBJ2-5; 9 bases are shared with TRBD2. Germline CDR1 and CDR2: LNHDA and SQIVND (reference sequence). CDR3 length: 15 residues. V shed 6 bases, J shed 5 bases, and the junction held 10 bases outside the gene matches. The CDR3 coding sequence is TGTGCCAGTAGGCGGGAGGGCCTCGTGAGGGAGACCCAGTACTTC. It yields the protein CASRREGLVRETQYF.

DNA for the CDR3: TGTGCTAGTGGGTCGAGCGGGAGGTGGGGAAATGAGCAGTTCTTC. Residues: CASGSSGRWGNEQFF. This chain joins TRBV12-5 and TRBJ2-1; 9 bases match TRBD2. The CDR3 length is 15 residues. Germline V gives CDR1 LGHNT, CDR2 FRNRAP. The V segment lost 6 bases and the J segment 7 bases; nucleotides outside the gene matches: 10.

V usage is TRBV9 and J usage is TRBJ2-1; 9 positions agree with TRBD1. V dropped 5 bases and J dropped 10; count of bases not matched to a gene: 13. Per the germline V gene, CDR1 is SGDLS and CDR2 is YYNGEE. The CDR3 contains 15 residues. Here the CDR3 DNA reads TGTGCCAGCAGGGCCCCCGGGACAGGGTTTCAGGAGCAGTTCTTC. Translating gives CASRAPGTGFQEQFF.

This clone was recorded only once. This chain joins TRBV6-1 and TRBJ1-1, with 8 bases aligning to TRBD1. This CDR3 contains 14 residues. Germline V gives CDR1 MNHNS, CDR2 SASEGT. J was trimmed by 7 bases and V by 4 bases; bases with no gene match: 8. CDR3 in DNA: TGTGCCAGCAGTGGAGCTCGGACAGGGATTGAAGCTTTCTTT. This encodes CASSGARTGIEAFF.